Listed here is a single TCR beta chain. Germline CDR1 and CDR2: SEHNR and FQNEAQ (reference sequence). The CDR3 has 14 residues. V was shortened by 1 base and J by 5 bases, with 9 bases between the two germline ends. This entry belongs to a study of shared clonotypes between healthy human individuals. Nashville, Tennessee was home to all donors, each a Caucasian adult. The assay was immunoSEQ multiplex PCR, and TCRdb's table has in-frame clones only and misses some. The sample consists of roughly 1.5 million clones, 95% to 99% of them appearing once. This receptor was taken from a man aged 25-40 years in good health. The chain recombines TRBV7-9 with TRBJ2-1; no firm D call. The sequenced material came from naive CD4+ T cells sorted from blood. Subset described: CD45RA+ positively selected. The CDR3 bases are TGTGCCAGCAGCTTAGAGTCAGGTAACAATGAGCAGTTCTTC. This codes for CASSLESGNNEQFF.